Listed here is a single TCR beta chain. Its antigen is still unknown. Losses at the gene ends were 2 bases for V and 3 bases for J; bases not matched to a gene: 8. CDR1 is GTSNPN, CDR2 SVGIG, per germline (reference sequence). This CDR3 spans 15 amino acids. Every one of the donors was a Caucasian adult that lived in Nashville, Tennessee. Deep was the level at which the assay was run. The method was immunoSEQ multiplex PCR; TCRdb's version includes in-frame clones alone and lacks a portion of them. The data contain 2,100,000 or so clones, around 95% of them singletons. The sample comes from a study of shared clonotypes between healthy human individuals. Study observations and caveats: Sampling used blood alone; tissue repertoires probably differ. Clonotype sharing among donors was thought likely to change with sequencing depth.

The sequenced sample consisted of naive CD4+ T cells sorted from blood. Subset here: CD45RA+ positively selected. This TCR came from a young man in good health. The V gene is TRBV30, the J gene TRBJ2-3; 7 nucleotides match TRBD2. The CDR3 here is CAWSLGREGTDTQYF. The CDR3 DNA sequence: TGTGCCTGGAGTCTCGGCAGGGAGGGGACAGATACGCAGTATTTT. The full variable domain, its missing parts supplied by reference TRBV30 and TRBJ2-3, is SQTIHQWPATLVQPVGSPLSLECTVEGTSNPNLYWYRQAAGRGLQLLFYSVGIGQISSEVPQNLSASRPQDRQFILSSKKLLLSDSGFYLCAWSLGREGTDTQYFGPGTRLTVL.